The 9 T cell receptor beta chains given below trace back to one sample, sequenced in a study of early T cells in non-severe SARS-CoV-2 infection. TCRdb analysed the 5' RACE reads with MiXCR anew, one entry per CDR3 protein. Of around 57,000 distinct CDR3 sequences listed, more than 5.5% are singletons. The sequencing used whole blood, collected at baseline. The receptors were sampled from an adult who was a healthcare worker with PCR-confirmed SARS-CoV-2 infection or an uninfected control (not recorded which).

This sequence joins TRBV6-5 and TRBJ2-7; D is undetermined. Trimming pared 0 bases from V and 4 bases from J, leaving 10 bases between. There are 14 residues in the CDR3. Per the germline V gene, CDR1 is MNHEY and CDR2 is SVGAGI. The CDR3 DNA is TGTGCCAGCAGTTACTCGAACTGGGGATACGAGCAGTACTTC. Its protein product is CASSYSNWGYEQYF.

This clonotype was seen ten or more times. J is TRBJ2-4 and V is TRBV3-1; perhaps TRBD2 as D (6 bases). The length of the CDR3 is 14 residues. Trimming removed 6 bases at V and 3 bases at J, with 12 bases between. In germline, CDR1 is LGHDT, CDR2 YNNKEL (reference sequence). The CDR3 coding sequence is TGTGCCAGCAGTCTCTTTAGCGGCAAAAACATTCAGTACTTC. Translating it yields CASSLFSGKNIQYF.

This clonotype was found many times. The genes are TRBV7-2 and TRBJ2-3; no definite D call. Trimming pared 1 base from V and 6 bases from J, leaving 5 bases between. Per germline, CDR1 SGHTA and CDR2 FQGNSA. This CDR3 has 12 amino acids. For the CDR3, the DNA is TGTGCCAGCAGCTTAGTTGGGGATACGCAGTATTTT. Protein: CASSLVGDTQYF.

This clonotype was seen repeatedly, ten times or more. The chain combines TRBV12-2 with TRBJ2-2; TRBD1, the table's D call, lacks a check against the DNA. TRBV12-2 is labeled a pseudogene. This CDR3 has 16 amino acids. For the CDR3, the DNA is TGTGCAAGTCGCCCGGGGTCCGTTGGACGGACCGGGGAGCTGTTTTTT. Protein product: CASRPGSVGRTGELFF.

Many counts were recorded for this clonotype. In DNA form, the CDR3 reads TGTGCCAACTTAGCGGGACCGGGGGAGACCCAGTACTTC. Amino acid sequence: CANLAGPGETQYF. The chain joins TRBV10-3 to TRBJ2-5, with 8 bases lining up with TRBD2. The CDR3 contains 13 residues. The germline gives CDR1 ENHRY, CDR2 SYGVKD. With V trimmed by 10 bases and J by 5 bases, 9 bases remained unmatched.

This clonotype was detected ten times or more. The chain uses TRBV20-1 and TRBJ2-1; 8 bases line up with TRBD2. Per germline, CDR1 DFQATT and CDR2 SNEGSKA (reference sequence). The CDR3 loop spans 15 amino acids. V lost 4 bases and J lost 8; bases outside the gene matches: 13. The CDR3 loop reads CSATSGLLAVHEQFF. The CDR3 nucleotides read TGCAGTGCTACTAGCGGGCTCCTAGCCGTCCATGAGCAGTTCTTC.

This clonotype showed up many times. CDR3 loop: CASSLGQFAGNTIYF. CDR3 in DNA: TGTGCCAGCAGCTTGGGCCAATTCGCCGGAAACACCATATATTTT. V is TRBV5-8 and J is TRBJ1-3; D is undetermined. Trimming removed 0 bases from V and 4 bases from J, with 11 bases in between. The CDR3 is made up of 15 amino acids. CDR1 is SGHTS and CDR2 is YDEGEE in the germline V gene.

The CDR3 loop is CATASGTYNEQFF. The DNA of the CDR3 is TGTGCCACCGCTAGCGGGACCTACAATGAGCAGTTCTTC. The chain recombines TRBV10-3 with TRBJ2-1; 9 bases map to TRBD2. Germline loops: CDR1 ENHRY, CDR2 SYGVKD. The CDR3 is 13 amino acids. After removal of 10 bases from V and 2 bases from J, the junction contained 3 bases not matched to a gene.

CDR3 in amino acids: CASSPGLAGAGSRETQYF. The CDR3 DNA reads TGCGCCAGCAGCCCCGGACTAGCGGGAGCAGGGTCGAGGGAGACCCAGTACTTC. The V and J genes are TRBV4-1 and TRBJ2-5; 13 bases match TRBD2. Per germline, CDR1 MGHRA and CDR2 YSYEKL. Trimming cost V 4 bases and J 5 bases; bases outside gene matches: 13. The CDR3 is made up of 18 amino acids.